This is a list of T cell receptor beta chains from one sample in a study of identical twins. TCRdb analysed the 5' RACE reads with MiXCR anew, one entry per CDR3 protein. The profile shows nearly 650,000 distinct CDR3 sequences, under 8.5% of them singletons. These data were also reused for a study on yellow fever vaccine responses in identical twins.

Sequenced sample: PBMCs. These receptors originate from a woman aged 18 to 35 in good health. Both conserved end residues are part of each CDR3. The D gene is left open where the match is weak. For some rows the clone size is stated as once, few or many, or as a class when expanded; others skip it.

cdr3_length	j_call	v_call	d_call	clone_size	cdr3_aa	cdr3_nt
16	TRBJ1-2	TRBV19	NA	few	CASSIKRRLPNYGYTF	TGTGCCAGTAGTATTAAACGCAGGCTACCGAACTATGGCTACACCTTC
18	TRBJ2-6	TRBV7-8	TRBD1	NA	CASSAHRGVHSGANVLTF	TGTGCCAGCAGCGCCCACAGGGGAGTTCACTCTGGGGCCAACGTCCTGACTTTC
12	TRBJ1-3	TRBV29-1	TRBD1	few	CSVTGSGNTIYF	TGCAGCGTGACAGGGTCTGGAAACACCATATATTTT
14	TRBJ2-7	TRBV7-2	NA	NA	CASSLTPTSYEQYF	TGTGCCAGCAGCTTAACACCGACTAGCTACGAGCAGTACTTC
15	TRBJ2-5	TRBV11-3	NA	few	CASSLDGVNQETQYF	TGTGCCAGCAGCTTAGACGGGGTAAACCAAGAGACCCAGTACTTC
13	TRBJ2-7	TRBV5-1	NA	few	CASSRLGKGEQYF	TGCGCCAGCAGCCGCCTAGGAAAAGGCGAGCAGTACTTC
14	TRBJ1-2	TRBV24-1	TRBD1	many	CATSEPGQDYGYTF	TGTGCCACCAGTGAACCGGGACAGGACTATGGCTACACCTTC
12	TRBJ2-1	TRBV15	NA	few	CATARGYNEQFF	TGTGCCACTGCCCGAGGATACAATGAGCAGTTCTTC
13	TRBJ2-1	TRBV7-3	NA	many	CASSSPTNNEQFF	TGTGCCAGCAGCTCTCCAACGAACAATGAGCAGTTCTTC
15	TRBJ2-1	TRBV6-1	TRBD2	few	CASSRKGLEVDEQFF	TGTGCCAGCAGCAGAAAGGGACTAGAGGTTGATGAGCAGTTCTTC
13	TRBJ2-3	TRBV18	NA	NA	CASSPRDRDTQYF	TGTGCCAGCTCACCACGGGACCGCGATACGCAGTATTTT
19	TRBJ2-2	TRBV12-3/TRBV12-4	TRBD2	few	CASSSAILEGGRPTGELFF	TGTGCCAGCAGTTCAGCCATACTAGAGGGCGGGAGACCCACCGGGGAGCTGTTTTTT
14	TRBJ2-5	TRBV7-9	NA	NA	CASSPRRQAETQYF	TGTGCCAGCAGCCCCCGAAGACAGGCTGAGACCCAGTACTTC
13	TRBJ1-5	TRBV24-1	NA	few	CATSDFGHQPQHF	TGTGCCACCAGTGATTTCGGACATCAGCCCCAGCATTTT
14	TRBJ2-1	TRBV7-9	NA	NA	CASSPLSLYNEQFF	TGTGCCAGCAGTCCTTTGAGCTTATACAATGAGCAGTTCTTC
17	TRBJ2-5	TRBV15	TRBD2	many	CATSRDTGLAGAGTQYF	TGTGCCACCAGCAGAGACACAGGACTAGCGGGGGCAGGTACCCAGTACTTC
17	TRBJ2-2	TRBV7-8	TRBD2	NA	CASSPRRLAGHTGELFF	TGTGCCAGCAGTCCCCGCCGACTAGCGGGGCACACCGGGGAGCTGTTTTTT
10	TRBJ2-3	TRBV28	NA	NA	CATLVDTQYF	TGTGCCACCTTAGTGGATACGCAGTATTTT
14	TRBJ1-3	TRBV12-3/TRBV12-4	NA	NA	CASSVGKFGNTIYF	TGTGCCAGCAGTGTCGGGAAATTTGGAAACACCATATATTTT
15	TRBJ1-2	TRBV5-5	NA	NA	CASSWGLQASYGYTF	TGTGCCAGCAGTTGGGGGCTCCAGGCCTCCTATGGCTACACCTTC
15	TRBJ2-3	TRBV7-3	NA	NA	CASSFGLGSTDTQYF	TGTGCCAGCAGCTTCGGACTCGGGAGCACAGATACGCAGTATTTT
15	TRBJ2-1	TRBV7-6	TRBD2	NA	CASSLDAGGTTEQFF	TGTGCCAGCAGCTTAGACGCGGGAGGTACTACTGAGCAGTTCTTC
12	TRBJ2-2	TRBV12-3/TRBV12-4	NA	many	CASSFGTGELFF	TGTGCCAGCAGTTTCGGCACCGGGGAGCTGTTTTTT
16	TRBJ2-1	TRBV27	NA	NA	CASSTRLDHSYNEQFF	TGTGCCAGCAGTACCCGACTGGACCACTCCTACAATGAGCAGTTCTTC
12	TRBJ1-2	TRBV6-5	NA	NA	CASSSGLNGYTF	TGTGCCAGCAGTTCAGGGTTAAATGGCTACACCTTC
13	TRBJ2-5	TRBV3-1	NA	few	CASKNSGDETQYF	TGTGCCAGCAAAAATAGCGGTGACGAGACCCAGTACTTC
17	TRBJ2-2	TRBV24-1	NA	many	CATSDLTSGSVAGELFF	TGTGCCACCAGTGATTTAACCTCCGGATCCGTCGCCGGGGAGCTGTTTTTT
14	TRBJ2-1	TRBV2	NA	few	CASSGQQGMDEQFF	TGTGCCAGCAGTGGCCAGCAGGGAATGGATGAGCAGTTCTTC
13	TRBJ2-5	TRBV7-9	NA	many	CASKLGSAETQYF	TGTGCCAGCAAACTAGGGTCCGCGGAGACCCAGTACTTC
15	TRBJ2-1	TRBV5-4	NA	NA	CASSPGPENYNEQFF	TGTGCCAGCAGCCCGGGACCAGAAAACTACAATGAGCAGTTCTTC
14	TRBJ2-2	TRBV15	NA	many	CATSDPSNTGELFF	TGTGCCACCAGCGACCCATCGAACACCGGGGAGCTGTTTTTT
13	TRBJ2-7	TRBV24-1	NA	once	CATSDLNGYEQYF	TGTGCCACCAGTGATTTGAACGGCTACGAGCAGTACTTC
15	TRBJ2-1	TRBV5-1	NA	many	CASSLTGSTYNEQFF	TGCGCCAGCAGCTTGACGGGCAGCACCTACAATGAGCAGTTCTTC
18	TRBJ2-2	TRBV7-8	TRBD1	NA	CASSLAGWGQGDTGELFF	TGTGCCAGCAGCTTAGCGGGATGGGGACAGGGGGACACCGGGGAGCTGTTTTTT
13	TRBJ2-7	TRBV11-3	TRBD2	NA	CASSPGLVDEQYF	TGTGCCAGCAGCCCTGGACTAGTCGACGAGCAGTACTTC
11	TRBJ2-3	TRBV12-3/TRBV12-4	NA	many	CASTLADTQYF	TGTGCCAGCACCCTAGCAGATACGCAGTATTTT
17	TRBJ2-5	TRBV5-1	TRBD1	NA	CASSPGRRGMWEETQYF	TGCGCCAGCAGCCCCGGGCGCAGGGGGATGTGGGAAGAGACCCAGTACTTC
19	TRBJ2-1	TRBV5-1	TRBD1	many	CASSQIGTGGRSSYNEQFF	TGCGCCAGCAGCCAAATCGGGACAGGGGGTAGGAGCTCCTACAATGAGCAGTTCTTC
18	TRBJ2-6	TRBV3-1	NA	NA	CASSQEKGGVRVANVLTF	TGTGCCAGCAGCCAAGAAAAGGGGGGAGTAAGAGTGGCCAACGTCCTGACTTTC
14	TRBJ2-5	TRBV7-9	NA	many	CASSLVSSQETQYF	TGTGCCAGCAGCTTAGTCAGCAGCCAAGAGACCCAGTACTTC
14	TRBJ2-3	TRBV9	NA	NA	CASSAEGNTDTQYF	TGTGCCAGCAGCGCTGAGGGAAACACAGATACGCAGTATTTT
14	TRBJ2-1	TRBV6-5	NA	few	CASSYAGKIDEQFF	TGTGCCAGCAGTTACGCGGGAAAAATCGATGAGCAGTTCTTC
15	TRBJ2-2	TRBV18	TRBD1	NA	CASSLTGDNTGELFF	TGTGCCAGCTCACTGACAGGGGACAACACCGGGGAGCTGTTTTTT
18	TRBJ2-1	TRBV3-1	TRBD2	NA	CASSPGTSGLSSYNEQFF	TGTGCCAGCAGCCCAGGGACTAGCGGGCTGAGCTCCTACAATGAGCAGTTCTTC
16	TRBJ2-1	TRBV7-9	TRBD1	few	CASSSGTGTTYNEQFF	TGTGCCAGCAGCTCGGGGACAGGGACGACCTACAATGAGCAGTTCTTC
14	TRBJ2-5	TRBV20-1	TRBD2	many	CSARDWGLVETQYF	TGCAGTGCTAGAGATTGGGGACTAGTGGAGACCCAGTACTTC
15	TRBJ2-2	TRBV4-1	NA	many	CASSQVGMNTGELFF	TGCGCCAGCAGCCAAGTGGGCATGAACACCGGGGAGCTGTTTTTT
13	TRBJ2-2	TRBV29-1	NA	NA	CSVAFKNTGELFF	TGCAGCGTTGCCTTCAAGAACACCGGGGAGCTGTTTTTT
18	TRBJ2-6	TRBV5-8	NA	few	CASSLYGGAYSGANVLTF	TGTGCCAGCAGCTTGTATGGGGGGGCCTACTCTGGGGCCAACGTCCTGACTTTC
14	TRBJ2-4	TRBV20-1	NA	few	CSARDLLASYPERF	TGCAGTGCTAGAGATTTGCTAGCGTCTTATCCTGAGCGCTTC
15	TRBJ2-5	TRBV5-6	TRBD2	NA	CASGFRGGGRQTQYF	TGTGCCAGCGGGTTTCGGGGCGGGGGACGACAGACCCAGTACTTC
16	TRBJ1-3	TRBV5-6	TRBD1	few	CASSPTGGSNGNTIYF	TGTGCCAGCAGCCCGACAGGGGGATCGAATGGAAACACCATATATTTT
12	TRBJ2-3	TRBV3-1	NA	few	CASSQAVYTQYF	TGTGCCAGCAGCCAAGCTGTGTATACGCAGTATTTT